A selection of T cell receptor beta chains follows, all from one sample in a study of metastatic and nonmetastatic thyroid tumors. With MiXCR, TCRdb called clones anew from the PCR reads. The sample has around 38,000 clones, 28% seen once. Source material: blood. The receptors were sampled from a male donor with papillary thyroid cancer or a benign thyroid nodule (not recorded which). Some clones in this sample may be carry-over from other donors' samples. The CDR3 runs from the conserved cysteine through the conserved F or W. D genes are given only for firm matches. Clone size is not always given. Where it is, it says once, few, many or a class for expanded clones.

CDR3aa: CASSLGASGSFNETQHF; CDR3nt: TGCGCCAGCAGCTTGGGGGCTAGCGGGAGTTTTAATGAGACCCAGCACTTC; abundance: .; v_gene: TRBV5-1; j_gene: TRBJ2-5; d_gene: TRBD2
CDR3aa: CASSEALAGGTDTQYF; CDR3nt: TGTGCCAGCAGTGAAGCGCTAGCGGGAGGCACAGATACGCAGTATTTT; abundance: many; v_gene: TRBV6-1; j_gene: TRBJ2-3; d_gene: TRBD2
CDR3aa: CASSLIVQETQYF; CDR3nt: TGTGCCAGCAGCCTTATAGTGCAAGAGACCCAGTACTTC; abundance: many; v_gene: TRBV3-1; j_gene: TRBJ2-5; d_gene: .
CDR3aa: CASSQVQRDTQYF; CDR3nt: TGTGCCAGCAGCCAAGTTCAGAGAGATACGCAGTATTTT; abundance: .; v_gene: TRBV3-1; j_gene: TRBJ2-3; d_gene: .
CDR3aa: CASSLWTSGGPGEHFF; CDR3nt: TGTGCCAGCAGTTTATGGACTAGCGGGGGACCCGGGGAGCATTTTTTT; abundance: .; v_gene: TRBV28; j_gene: TRBJ2-2; d_gene: TRBD2
CDR3aa: CATNRDSEGYEQYF; CDR3nt: TGTGCCACCAACCGGGACTCGGAGGGCTACGAGCAGTACTTC; abundance: .; v_gene: TRBV2; j_gene: TRBJ2-7; d_gene: .
CDR3aa: CASSFRDPGELFF; CDR3nt: TGTGCCAGCAGTTTTCGGGACCCCGGGGAGCTGTTTTTT; abundance: few; v_gene: TRBV12-3/TRBV12-4; j_gene: TRBJ2-2; d_gene: .
CDR3aa: CSAPGHQETQYF; CDR3nt: TGCAGTGCTCCGGGCCACCAAGAGACCCAGTACTTC; abundance: many; v_gene: TRBV20-1; j_gene: TRBJ2-5; d_gene: .
CDR3aa: CASSPGRYETQYF; CDR3nt: TGTGCCAGCTCACCTGGCAGGTATGAGACCCAGTACTTC; abundance: .; v_gene: TRBV18; j_gene: TRBJ2-5; d_gene: .
CDR3aa: CASRAGQEKLFF; CDR3nt: TGTGCCAGCAGGGCAGGGCAGGAAAAACTGTTTTTT; abundance: many; v_gene: TRBV25-1; j_gene: TRBJ1-4; d_gene: .
CDR3aa: CSATPGGGAGDEQFF; CDR3nt: TGCAGTGCTACCCCGGGTGGGGGGGCTGGCGATGAGCAGTTCTTT; abundance: .; v_gene: TRBV20-1; j_gene: TRBJ2-1; d_gene: .
CDR3aa: CASISTGPTNTRELFF; CDR3nt: TGCGCCAGCATCTCGACAGGCCCCACGAACACCCGGGAGCTGTTTTTT; abundance: .; v_gene: TRBV4-1; j_gene: TRBJ2-2; d_gene: .
CDR3aa: CASSENEQEWQFF; CDR3nt: TGTGCCAGCAGTGAGAACGAACAGGAGTGGCAGTTCTTC; abundance: many; v_gene: TRBV6-4; j_gene: TRBJ2-1; d_gene: .
CDR3aa: CASIARLAGGLDTQYF; CDR3nt: TGCGCCAGCATCGCCCGACTAGCGGGTGGGTTAGATACGCAGTATTTT; abundance: .; v_gene: TRBV5-1; j_gene: TRBJ2-3; d_gene: TRBD2